The 23 T cell receptor beta chains below all came from one sample that was sequenced in a study of cytomegalovirus exposure and HLA in healthy donors. The method was immunoSEQ multiplex PCR; TCRdb's version includes in-frame clones alone and lacks a portion of them. The repertoire includes under 200,000 clones, roughly 90% of them detected once, and 4.5% to 7% sits in the top ten. Sample: PBMCs. The origin of the receptors is a woman in her twenties or thirties in good health and CMV-seronegative.

The chain links TRBV5-1 to TRBJ2-7, with 10 bases matching TRBD1. The ends lost 0 bases at V and 7 bases at J; junction bases unmatched: 7. In germline, CDR1 is SGHRS, CDR2 YFSETQ. CDR3 length: 15 residues. The CDR3 sequence is CASSLAGTGAGEQYF. CDR3 nucleotide sequence: TGCGCCAGCAGCTTGGCCGGGACAGGGGCGGGGGAGCAGTACTTC. Variable domain in full (rest from reference TRBV5-1 and TRBJ2-7): KAGVTQTPRYLIKTRGQQVTLSCSPISGHRSVSWYQQTPGQGLQFLFEYFSETQRNKGNFPGRFSGRQFSNSRSEMNVSTLELGDSALYLCASSLAGTGAGEQYFGPGTRLTVT.

This clone showed up just once. The rearrangement uses TRBV5-6 and TRBJ2-3; the D gene is possibly TRBD1 (8 bases). V was clipped by 0 bases and J by 4 bases, with 18 bases between them. Germline V gene lookup returns CDR1 SGHDT and CDR2 YYEEEE. This CDR3 comprises 17 residues. In DNA form, the CDR3 reads TGTGCCAGCAGCTTGGTTTCCCACAGGGGGGGGGCAGATACGCAGTATTTT. Translated: CASSLVSHRGGADTQYF. The full variable domain, in which reference TRBV5-6 and TRBJ2-3 provide the parts outside the CDR3, is DAGVTQSPTHLIKTRGQQVTLRCSPKSGHDTVSWYQQALGQGPQFIFQYYEEEERQRGNFPDRFSGHQFPNYSSELNVNALLLGDSALYLCASSLVSHRGGADTQYFGPGTRLTVL.

V gene TRBV28 combines with J gene TRBJ2-7; D is possibly TRBD1 (5 bases). Trimming left V 3 bases short and J 0 bases short, with 9 bases between. The CDR3 runs to 14 residues. Germline lookup yields CDR1 MDHEN and CDR2 SYDVKM. DNA for the CDR3: TGTGCCAGCAGTTTCCAACAGGCCTCCTACGAGCAGTACTTC. Translated, it gives CASSFQQASYEQYF.

This clone was detected only a few times. The chain has TRBV29-1 and TRBJ2-3; a possible D gene is TRBD1 (6 bases). This CDR3 spans 16 amino acids. V was cut by 2 bases and J by 0 bases, with 15 bases left in between. Germline V gives CDR1 SQVTM, CDR2 ANQGSEA. CDR3 in amino acids: CSVEPWTVTSTDTQYF. CDR3 bases: TGCAGCGTTGAACCCTGGACAGTGACCAGCACAGATACGCAGTATTTT.

This chain joins TRBV28 and TRBJ2-7, with D possibly TRBD2 on 5 matching bases. Looked up from germline, CDR1 is MDHEN and CDR2 is SYDVKM. Trimming took off 5 bases at V and 0 bases at J, with 11 bases between the two ends. The CDR3 totals 14 residues. The DNA of the CDR3 is TGTGCCAGCAGTCGCGGGTCTGCCTCCTACGAGCAGTACTTC. Protein product: CASSRGSASYEQYF.

The V and J genes are TRBV14 and TRBJ2-7, with D hard to call. Trimming cost V 0 bases and J 4 bases, with 13 bases left between them. This CDR3 region has 15 residues. Germline assignment: CDR1 SGHDN and CDR2 FVKESK. In DNA form, the CDR3 reads TGTGCCAGCAGCCAAGAGTGGGGAAGGTTTTACGAGCAGTACTTC. Translating gives CASSQEWGRFYEQYF.

V and J are TRBV6-1 and TRBJ2-7; D is unresolved. V lost 5 bases, J lost 3 bases, and 8 bases lay in between. The CDR3 sequence is 12 residues long. Germline assignment: CDR1 MNHNS and CDR2 SASEGT. The CDR3 loop reads CASSLGLYEQYF. The CDR3, as DNA: TGTGCCAGCAGTTTGGGCCTCTACGAGCAGTACTTC.

V is TRBV4-1 and J is TRBJ2-1, with 8 bases matching TRBD2. This CDR3 comprises 16 residues. V lost 4 bases and J lost 10; bases outside the gene matches: 15. Germline values: CDR1 MGHRA, CDR2 YSYEKL. The chain's CDR3 is CASSLMGSGKAREQFF. In DNA form, the CDR3 reads TGCGCCAGCAGCCTCATGGGTAGCGGGAAGGCTCGGGAGCAGTTCTTC.

J is TRBJ2-5 and V is TRBV7-6; D ambiguous. Trimming took off 5 bases at V and 5 bases at J, with 12 bases between the two ends. Germline values: CDR1 SGHVS, CDR2 FNYEAQ. This CDR3 is built from 13 residues. The CDR3 DNA sequence: TGTGCCAGCAGCCAGACACCTTCCGAGACCCAGTACTTC. Translating gives CASSQTPSETQYF.

This clone was recorded once. This chain joins TRBV6-5 and TRBJ2-2; perhaps TRBD1 as D (6 bases). V lost 7 bases, J lost 0 bases, and 12 bases lay in between. The CDR3 runs 15 residues. Germline V gives CDR1 MNHEY, CDR2 SVGAGI. The CDR3 DNA sequence: TGTGCCAGCACCACGGACAGCGCGAACACCGGGGAGCTGTTTTTT. Translated: CASTTDSANTGELFF.

The chain recombines TRBV14 with TRBJ2-1, with 7 positions matching TRBD1. Trimming cost V 5 bases and J 9 bases; bases outside gene matches: 1. Germline values: CDR1 SGHDN, CDR2 FVKESK. The CDR3 sequence is 11 residues long. The CDR3 reads CASSSGGEQFF. CDR3 nucleotides: TGTGCCAGCAGCTCAGGGGGTGAGCAGTTCTTC.

The gene calls are TRBV7-2 and TRBJ2-7, with a tentative D call TRBD2 (5 bases). The germline V gene has CDR1 SGHTA and CDR2 FQGNSA. The CDR3 covers 14 residues. V lost 6 bases to trimming and J lost 3 bases, with 15 bases between them. Here the CDR3 reads CASSSDYSNYEQYF. Written as DNA, the CDR3 is TGTGCCAGCAGTTCAGACTACTCCAACTACGAGCAGTACTTC.

The chain uses TRBV5-1 and TRBJ2-1; 9 positions agree with TRBD2. This CDR3 comprises 16 residues. Germline-derived CDR1 and CDR2 are SGHRS and YFSETQ. J gave up 2 bases and V 0 bases, and 3 bases lay outside the gene matches. CDR3 sequence reads: CASSLVTSGPYNEQFF. Written as DNA, the CDR3 is TGCGCCAGCAGCTTGGTGACTAGCGGACCCTACAATGAGCAGTTCTTC. The whole variable domain, filled in from reference TRBV5-1 and TRBJ2-1, reads KAGVTQTPRYLIKTRGQQVTLSCSPISGHRSVSWYQQTPGQGLQFLFEYFSETQRNKGNFPGRFSGRQFSNSRSEMNVSTLELGDSALYLCASSLVTSGPYNEQFFGPGTRLTVL.

The chain has TRBV28 and TRBJ1-2, with D perhaps matching TRBD1 (6 bases). Per the germline V gene, CDR1 is MDHEN and CDR2 is SYDVKM. V was clipped by 8 bases and J by 10 bases, with 17 bases between them. The CDR3 consists of 12 residues. For the CDR3, the DNA is TGTGCCAGCCTCCGGGACAAAAGCGACTACACCTTC. Protein sequence: CASLRDKSDYTF.

Comment on this clone: Other DNA sequences in this sample translate to the same CDR3. The CDR3 DNA sequence: TGTGCCAGCAGTTTAGCGGGGGGGCCTAGCACAGATACGCAGTATTTT. Translation: CASSLAGGPSTDTQYF. This rearrangement joins TRBV27 to TRBJ2-3, with TRBD2 matching over 9 bases. J lost 0 bases, V lost 2 bases, and 3 bases had no gene match. This CDR3 is built from 16 residues. Germline V gene sequence: CDR1 MNHEY, CDR2 SMNVEV (reference sequence).

The J gene is TRBJ1-2, the V gene TRBV5-4, with 12 bases identical to TRBD1. The CDR3 covers 17 residues. Per the germline V gene, CDR1 is SGHNT and CDR2 is YYREEE (reference sequence). The V gene end was trimmed by 4 bases and the J gene end by 4 bases; junction bases not matched to a gene: 11. CDR3 coding DNA: TGTGCCAGCAGCCTAGGGACAGGGGGCGCGGCCGCCTATGGCTACACCTTC. Translating gives CASSLGTGGAAAYGYTF.

The chain recombines TRBV5-6 with TRBJ1-3, with D hard to call. The V gene's germline CDR1 is SGHDT and CDR2 YYEEEE. Trimming took off 2 bases at V and 4 bases at J, with 10 bases between the two ends. The length of the CDR3 is 14 residues. The CDR3 region is CASSFIGPGNTIYF. As DNA, the CDR3 is TGTGCCAGCAGCTTCATAGGGCCCGGAAACACCATATATTTT.

The chain couples TRBV27 to TRBJ2-7; D unclear. CDR1 and CDR2 (germline): MNHEY, SMNVEV (reference sequence). Trimming shortened V by 5 bases and J by 7 bases, and 12 bases separated the two germline ends. There are 12 residues in the CDR3. DNA for the CDR3: TGTGCCAGCAGTACCTCCTTGGGGGAGCAGTACTTC. Translated, it gives CASSTSLGEQYF.

The chain has TRBV10-3 and TRBJ1-1, with D maybe TRBD1 (5 bases). Looked up from germline, CDR1 is ENHRY and CDR2 is SYGVKD. The CDR3 has 14 amino acids. Trimming removed 3 bases from V and 1 base from J, with 9 bases in between. The CDR3 nucleotides read TGTGCCATCAGTGACAGGGACGGGAACACTGAAGCTTTCTTT. Translating it yields CAISDRDGNTEAFF.

The chain employs TRBV10-3 and TRBJ2-7; TRBD2 might be the D (6 bases). Looked up from germline, CDR1 is ENHRY and CDR2 is SYGVKD. The CDR3 spans 14 residues. Trimming cost V 4 bases and J 7 bases, with 17 bases left between them. The CDR3: CAISGPGVGGEQYF. The CDR3 DNA reads as TGTGCCATCAGTGGCCCGGGGGTAGGAGGAGAGCAGTACTTC.

This clone was observed once. The V gene is TRBV28, the J gene TRBJ2-7; TRBD2 might be the D (5 bases). This CDR3 spans 12 amino acids. With 5 bases removed from V and 7 bases from J, the gap between germline ends came to 12 bases. CDR1 is MDHEN, CDR2 SYDVKM, per germline. The DNA for the CDR3 is TGTGCCAGCAGTACTAGACCGGGGGAGCAGTACTTC. It translates to CASSTRPGEQYF.

The V call is TRBV19, the J call TRBJ1-2; 8 positions match TRBD1. V trimming: 3 bases; J trimming: 7 bases; junction bases outside the gene matches: 7. This CDR3 has 14 amino acids. Per germline, CDR1 LNHDA and CDR2 SQIVND (reference sequence). The CDR3 region has the DNA TGTGCCAGTAGTATGCGGGACAGGCCTTCTGGCTACACCTTC. Translated: CASSMRDRPSGYTF.

V is TRBV5-1 and J is TRBJ1-1; D possibly corresponds to TRBD1 (5 bases). Trimming cost V 2 bases and J 5 bases, with 28 bases left between them. Germline V lookup: CDR1 SGHRS, CDR2 YFSETQ. CDR3 size: 19 residues. The CDR3 DNA is TGCGCCAGCAGCTTAACGAGGGACGGGCAGAACATGAGAGGGACTGAAGCTTTCTTT. Its protein is CASSLTRDGQNMRGTEAFF. The whole variable domain, remainder taken from reference TRBV5-1 and TRBJ1-1, is KAGVTQTPRYLIKTRGQQVTLSCSPISGHRSVSWYQQTPGQGLQFLFEYFSETQRNKGNFPGRFSGRQFSNSRSEMNVSTLELGDSALYLCASSLTRDGQNMRGTEAFFGQGTRLTVV.